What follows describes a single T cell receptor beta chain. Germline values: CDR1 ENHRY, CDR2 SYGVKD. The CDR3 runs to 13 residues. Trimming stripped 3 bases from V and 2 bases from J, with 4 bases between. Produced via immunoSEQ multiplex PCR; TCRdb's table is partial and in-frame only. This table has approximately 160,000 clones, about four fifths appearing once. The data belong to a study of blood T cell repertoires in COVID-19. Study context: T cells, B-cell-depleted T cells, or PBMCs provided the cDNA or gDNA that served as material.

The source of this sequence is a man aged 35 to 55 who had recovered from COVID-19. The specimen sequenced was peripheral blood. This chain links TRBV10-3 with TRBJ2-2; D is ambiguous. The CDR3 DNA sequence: TGTGCCATCAGTGATGGCAACACCGGGGAGCTGTTTTTT. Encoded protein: CAISDGNTGELFF.